The following is a T cell receptor beta chain sequence with its context. Its antigen is unknown. This sample is part of a study of T cell responses to AZD1222 COVID-19 vaccine. Study-level information: Pooling was applied to second doses at about 4 or about 12 weeks.

Study findings and constraints: Spike-specific TCR breadth and depth rose after two AZD1222 doses. Per reports, nearly half of all spike-specific TCRs target regions that are unmutated in variants.

Profiled with immunoSEQ multiplex PCR; TCRdb holds only in-frame clones, not every one. In the table there are 150,000 to 200,000 clones, roughly 92% of which are singletons. This CDR3 comprises 16 residues. V was pared by 1 base and J by 3 bases, with 13 bases between. Per the germline V gene, CDR1 is SGHTA and CDR2 is FQGNSA. Sequences were derived from peripheral blood, sampled on day 0 of AZD1222 vaccination. This TCR was recovered from an adult in good health. The V call is TRBV7-2, the J call TRBJ2-1; D is perhaps TRBD2 (7 bases). The CDR3 nucleotides are TGTGCCAGCAGCTTAGTTGCGGGGGCCCTCTACAATGAGCAGTTCTTC. Its translation is CASSLVAGALYNEQFF.